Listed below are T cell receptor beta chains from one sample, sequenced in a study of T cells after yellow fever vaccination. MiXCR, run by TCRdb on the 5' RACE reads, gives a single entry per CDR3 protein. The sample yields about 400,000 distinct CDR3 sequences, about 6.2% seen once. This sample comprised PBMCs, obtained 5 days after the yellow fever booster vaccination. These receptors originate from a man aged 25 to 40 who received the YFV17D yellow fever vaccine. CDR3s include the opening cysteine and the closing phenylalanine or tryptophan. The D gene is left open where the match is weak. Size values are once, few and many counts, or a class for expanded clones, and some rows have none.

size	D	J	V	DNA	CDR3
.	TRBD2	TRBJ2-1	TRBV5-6	TGTGCCAGCAGCGGCGCTAGCGGGAGTCACAATGAGCAGTTCTTC	CASSGASGSHNEQFF
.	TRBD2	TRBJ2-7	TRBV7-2	TGTGCCAGCAGCTTAGGAGCGGGAGGCGTGGGCTACGAGCAGTACTTC	CASSLGAGGVGYEQYF
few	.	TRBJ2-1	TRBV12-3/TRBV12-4	TGTGCCAGCAGTATCCGGGGCCAGGGAGGTGAGCAGTTCTTC	CASSIRGQGGEQFF
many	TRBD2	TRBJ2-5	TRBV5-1	TGCGCCAGCAGCACCGGACTAGCGGGACTGGAGACCCAGTACTTC	CASSTGLAGLETQYF
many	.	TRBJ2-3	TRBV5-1	TGCGCCAGCAGCTTGAGGTCTCCCGCAGATACGCAGTATTTT	CASSLRSPADTQYF
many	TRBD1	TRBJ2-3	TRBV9	TGTGCCAGCAGGCGAGGGACAGGTACAGATACGCAGTATTTT	CASRRGTGTDTQYF
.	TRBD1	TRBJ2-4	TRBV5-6	TGTGCCAGCAGTTCACAGGGGTTGGACATTCAGTACTTC	CASSSQGLDIQYF
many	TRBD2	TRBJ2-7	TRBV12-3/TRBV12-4	TGTGCCAGCAGTTATAACAGCGGGAGGGCCCTCGAGCAGTACTTC	CASSYNSGRALEQYF
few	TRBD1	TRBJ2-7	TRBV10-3	TGTGCCATCGGGGACAGGGACTACGAGCAGTACTTC	CAIGDRDYEQYF
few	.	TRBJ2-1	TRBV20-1	TGCAGTGCTGCCGGGACGGGAGTGAGTGAGCAGTTCTTC	CSAAGTGVSEQFF
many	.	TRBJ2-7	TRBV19	TGTGCCAGTAGTATAGACAGCGCAAGGGGCGAGCAGTACTTC	CASSIDSARGEQYF
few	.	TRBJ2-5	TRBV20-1	TGCAGTGCTAGGGTCCCCTCGCGGGGCCAAGAGACCCAGTACTTC	CSARVPSRGQETQYF
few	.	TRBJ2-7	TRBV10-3	TGTGCCATCAGTGCGAGCGTCTACGAGCAGTACTTC	CAISASVYEQYF
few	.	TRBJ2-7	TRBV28	TGTGCCAGCAGTACCGGGCAGAATACTTACGAGCAGTACTTC	CASSTGQNTYEQYF
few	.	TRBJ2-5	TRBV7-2	TGTGCCAGCAGCTTAGCCCGCGGGACAGTCCGAGAGACCCAGTACTTC	CASSLARGTVRETQYF
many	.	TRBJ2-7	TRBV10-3	TGTGCCGCCACCCAGGTACAGGGTGGCGAGCAGTACTTC	CAATQVQGGEQYF
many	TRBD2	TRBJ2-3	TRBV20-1	TGCAGTGCCCTAGCGGGAGCGGCTAGCACAGATACGCAGTATTTT	CSALAGAASTDTQYF
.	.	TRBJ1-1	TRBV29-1	TGCAGCCTCCTGACAGGAAAGAACACTGAAGCTTTCTTT	CSLLTGKNTEAFF
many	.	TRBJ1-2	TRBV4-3	TGCGCCAGCAGCCTGGGGGGTGATGGCTACACCTTC	CASSLGGDGYTF
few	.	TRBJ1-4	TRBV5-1	TGCGCCAGCAGCTTGTTCGGAACGCCCACAACTAATGAAAAACTGTTTTTT	CASSLFGTPTTNEKLFF
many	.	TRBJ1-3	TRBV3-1	TGTGCCAGCAGCCAAGATCCCACGGGTCTGCTAAGGACCATATATTTT	CASSQDPTGLLRTIYF
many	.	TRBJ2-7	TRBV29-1	TGCAGCGTTGCTGCAGGGGTCAATTACGAGCAGTACTTC	CSVAAGVNYEQYF
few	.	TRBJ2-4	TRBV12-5	TGTGCTAGTGGTTTGTCCTTTCAGTACTTC	CASGLSFQYF
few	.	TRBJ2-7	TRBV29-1	TGCAGCGCCGGGGGGGACAGGTCCTACGAGCAGTACTTC	CSAGGDRSYEQYF
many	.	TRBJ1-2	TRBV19	TGTGCCAGTAGCCCACGAGGTGCCGATGGCTACACCTTC	CASSPRGADGYTF
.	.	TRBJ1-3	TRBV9	TGTGCCAGCAGCGTAGGGGGCTCCTCTGGAAACACCATATATTTT	CASSVGGSSGNTIYF
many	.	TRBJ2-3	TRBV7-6	TGTGCCAGCAGCTTAACTAGCTCTAGCACAGATACGCAGTATTTT	CASSLTSSSTDTQYF
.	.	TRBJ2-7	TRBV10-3	TGTGCCATCAGTGAGGGTAGCAGTGGGCAGTACTTC	CAISEGSSGQYF
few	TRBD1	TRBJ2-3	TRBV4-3	TGCGCCAGCAGCCAACTTCAGGGGGCCACAGATACGCAGTATTTT	CASSQLQGATDTQYF
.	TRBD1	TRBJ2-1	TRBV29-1	TGCAGCGTTGGGGCCCAGGGGGCCTCTCCCAATGAGCAGTTCTTC	CSVGAQGASPNEQFF
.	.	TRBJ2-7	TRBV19	TGTGCCAGTAGTGCGGTCAGGAGCTCCTACGAGCAGTACTTC	CASSAVRSSYEQYF
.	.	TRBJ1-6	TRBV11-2	TGTGCCAGCAGCTTAGCTGAGACGGTGAATTCACCCCTCCACTTT	CASSLAETVNSPLHF
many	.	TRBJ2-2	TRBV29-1	TGCAGCGTCGAGGGACCGAACACCGGGGAGCTGTTTTTT	CSVEGPNTGELFF
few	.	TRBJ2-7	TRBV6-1	TGTGCCAGCAGTACCGGACTACCGGACTACGAGCAGTACTTC	CASSTGLPDYEQYF
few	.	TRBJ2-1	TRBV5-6	TGTGCCAGCAGCTTTACCCGCCAGGTTTTAGGTTTCAATGAGCAGTTCTTC	CASSFTRQVLGFNEQFF
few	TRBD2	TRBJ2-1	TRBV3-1	TGTGCCAGCAGCTCCATAGGGTCTAGCGGGATGAGTGAGCAGTTCTTC	CASSSIGSSGMSEQFF
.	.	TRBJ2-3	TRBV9	TGTGCCAGCAGCGCGCAGGTGGGCCCAGATACGCAGTATTTT	CASSAQVGPDTQYF
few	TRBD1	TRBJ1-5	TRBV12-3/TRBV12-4	TGTGCCAGCAGTTTAGCGCTACAGGGGTATCAGCCCCAGCATTTT	CASSLALQGYQPQHF
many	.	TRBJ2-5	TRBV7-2	TGTGCCAGCAGCCCGCGAGAGACCCAGTACTTC	CASSPRETQYF
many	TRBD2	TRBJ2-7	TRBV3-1	TGTGCCAGCAGCCAGCCCGGGAGGGCCATTTACGAGCAGTACTTC	CASSQPGRAIYEQYF
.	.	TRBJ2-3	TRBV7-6	TGTGCCAGCAGCTTAGGGGGCGGGATGGGCACAGATACGCAGTATTTT	CASSLGGGMGTDTQYF
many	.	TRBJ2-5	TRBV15	TGTGCCACCGCCGGCCGCCAAGAGACCCAGTACTTC	CATAGRQETQYF
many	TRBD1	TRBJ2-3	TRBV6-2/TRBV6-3	TGTGCCAGCAGTTATCAGAGGGGACAGGCTCCGCAGTATTTT	CASSYQRGQAPQYF
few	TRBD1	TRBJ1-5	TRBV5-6	TGTGCCAGCAGCTTGGGCAGGGGGTGGAATCAGCCCCAGCATTTT	CASSLGRGWNQPQHF
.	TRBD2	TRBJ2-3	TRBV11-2	TGTGCCAGCTCTCCTAGCGGCGTGGATACGCAGTATTTT	CASSPSGVDTQYF
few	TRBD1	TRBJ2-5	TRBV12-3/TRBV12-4	TGTGCCAGCAGTTTCGGGGAACCTACAGGGGCCCAGTACTTC	CASSFGEPTGAQYF
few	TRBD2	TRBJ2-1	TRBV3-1	TGTGCCAGCAGCCAAGTTCTAGCGGTCAATGAGCAGTTCTTC	CASSQVLAVNEQFF
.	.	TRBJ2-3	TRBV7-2	TGTGCCAGCAGCTCCATGGGGGGCACAGATACGCAGTATTTT	CASSSMGGTDTQYF
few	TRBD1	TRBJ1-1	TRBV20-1	TGCAGTGCGCATCAGGGGGGGGGGAACACTGAAGCTTTCTTT	CSAHQGGGNTEAFF